The rows below give T cell receptor beta chains drawn from one sample of a study of tumor-infiltrating lymphocytes in localized non-small cell lung cancer. Profiling relied on immunoSEQ multiplex PCR, and the TCRdb table lists in-frame clones only, not all of them. The table has 7,000 to 8,500 clones, around 77% seen once; the top ten hold about 13%. Sequences were obtained from uninvolved lung tissue not adjacent to the tumor. These receptors originate from a human donor with non-small cell lung cancer. The CDR3 runs from the conserved cysteine through the conserved F or W. Fields, in order: D gene, clone size, J gene, CDR3 length, V gene, CDR3 protein, CDR3 DNA. D genes are given only for firm matches. Size is omitted from some rows. Given values are once, few, many or a class for expanded clones.

. | once | TRBJ1-3 | 13 | TRBV30 | CAWSVVSGNTIYF | TGTGCCTGGTCTGTGGTCTCTGGAAACACCATATATTTT
TRBD1 | few | TRBJ2-2 | 18 | TRBV5-1 | CASSSGQGADGEYGELFF | TGCGCCAGCAGCTCGGGACAGGGGGCTGATGGGGAGTACGGGGAGCTGTTTTTT
. | . | TRBJ2-1 | 13 | TRBV6-1 | CASRRDHYNEQFF | TGTGCCAGCAGGAGGGACCACTACAATGAGCAGTTCTTC
. | . | TRBJ2-7 | 14 | TRBV5-1 | CASMEGGASYEQYF | TGCGCCAGCATGGAGGGGGGCGCCTCCTACGAGCAGTACTTC
. | once | TRBJ2-7 | 14 | TRBV7-9 | CASSQPGATYEQYF | TGTGCCAGCAGCCAACCGGGAGCGACCTACGAGCAGTACTTC
. | . | TRBJ1-5 | 14 | TRBV19 | CASSMGAGGQPQHF | TGTGCCAGTAGTATGGGAGCTGGAGGTCAGCCCCAGCATTTT
. | . | TRBJ2-7 | 14 | TRBV28 | CASSLWGNKGEQYF | TGTGCCAGCAGTTTATGGGGGAATAAGGGCGAGCAGTACTTC
. | . | TRBJ2-3 | 13 | TRBV11-3 | CASSLRSTDTQYF | TGTGCCAGCAGCTTAAGAAGCACAGATACGCAGTATTTT
. | . | TRBJ1-2 | 15 | TRBV14 | CASSQVAGAYNGYTF | TGTGCCAGCAGCCAAGTAGCAGGGGCGTATAATGGCTACACCTTC
TRBD2 | . | TRBJ2-5 | 18 | TRBV5-3 | CARSLPVAGGRGQETQYF | TGTGCCAGAAGCTTACCAGTGGCGGGAGGGAGAGGGCAGGAGACCCAGTACTTC
TRBD1 | once | TRBJ2-3 | 15 | TRBV5-4 | CASSLAGRGTDTQYF | TGTGCCAGCAGCTTGGCAGGCAGGGGGACAGATACGCAGTATTTT
TRBD1 | . | TRBJ1-6 | 16 | TRBV10-2 | CASSESRQGFNSPLHF | TGCGCCAGCAGTGAGTCGAGACAGGGGTTTAATTCACCCCTCCACTTT
TRBD2 | . | TRBJ2-7 | 16 | TRBV28 | CASSLLGRERGYEQYF | TGTGCCAGCAGTTTACTCGGGAGGGAAAGGGGCTACGAGCAGTACTTC
. | few | TRBJ1-1 | 13 | TRBV30 | CAWGVYVETEAFF | TGTGCCTGGGGGGTATACGTGGAAACTGAAGCTTTCTTT
TRBD1 | . | TRBJ1-2 | 14 | TRBV27 | CASSRQGANYGYTF | TGTGCCAGCAGTCGACAGGGGGCTAACTATGGCTACACCTTC
TRBD1 | once | TRBJ1-2 | 15 | TRBV6-1 | CASTDRGRGDYGYTF | TGTGCCAGCACGGACAGGGGGCGAGGGGACTATGGCTACACCTTC
. | . | TRBJ2-2 | 14 | TRBV19 | CASSPTVNTGELFF | TGTGCCAGTAGTCCCACAGTGAACACCGGGGAGCTGTTTTTT
TRBD1 | . | TRBJ1-1 | 13 | TRBV6-5 | CASSWTGGTEAFF | TGTGCCAGCAGTTGGACAGGGGGCACTGAAGCTTTCTTT
. | . | TRBJ1-2 | 15 | TRBV28 | CASSWRVEPIYGYTF | TGTGCCAGCAGTTGGCGAGTGGAGCCGATCTATGGCTACACCTTC
. | few | TRBJ1-1 | 11 | TRBV6-1 | CASVGNTEAFF | TGTGCCAGCGTGGGGAACACTGAAGCTTTCTTT
. | . | TRBJ1-4 | 15 | TRBV11-2 | CASSPMTAPGEKLFF | TGTGCCAGCAGCCCAATGACGGCACCGGGAGAAAAACTGTTTTTT
TRBD1 | . | TRBJ1-1 | 11 | TRBV6-5 | CASSHRGEAFF | TGTGCCAGCAGTCACAGGGGTGAAGCTTTCTTT
. | . | TRBJ1-4 | 14 | TRBV2 | CASSVEPNDEKLFF | TGTGCCAGCAGTGTGGAGCCAAACGACGAAAAACTGTTTTTT
TRBD1 | . | TRBJ2-7 | 15 | TRBV7-7 | CASSLGTGVEYEQYF | TGTGCTAGCAGCTTGGGGACAGGGGTGGAGTACGAGCAGTACTTC
TRBD2 | . | TRBJ2-1 | 15 | TRBV27 | CASTSSGRSYNEQFF | TGTGCCAGCACCAGTAGCGGGAGATCCTACAATGAGCAGTTCTTC
. | . | TRBJ2-7 | 12 | TRBV10-3 | CAIKGVGDEQYF | TGTGCCATCAAGGGGGTAGGGGACGAGCAGTACTTC
. | . | TRBJ1-1 | 14 | TRBV19 | CASSIYGPTEGAFF | TGTGCCAGTAGTATTTACGGCCCTACCGAGGGAGCTTTCTTT
. | . | TRBJ1-2 | 15 | TRBV10-2 | CASSESTGRPYGYTF | TGCGCCAGCAGTGAGTCGACGGGAAGGCCCTATGGCTACACCTTC
. | . | TRBJ1-5 | 16 | TRBV7-8 | CASSRSYSEQGQPQHF | TGTGCCAGCAGCCGCTCCTACAGCGAGCAGGGTCAGCCCCAGCATTTT
. | . | TRBJ1-5 | 13 | TRBV27 | CASSLFSNQPQHF | TGTGCCAGCAGTTTATTCTCCAATCAGCCCCAGCATTTT